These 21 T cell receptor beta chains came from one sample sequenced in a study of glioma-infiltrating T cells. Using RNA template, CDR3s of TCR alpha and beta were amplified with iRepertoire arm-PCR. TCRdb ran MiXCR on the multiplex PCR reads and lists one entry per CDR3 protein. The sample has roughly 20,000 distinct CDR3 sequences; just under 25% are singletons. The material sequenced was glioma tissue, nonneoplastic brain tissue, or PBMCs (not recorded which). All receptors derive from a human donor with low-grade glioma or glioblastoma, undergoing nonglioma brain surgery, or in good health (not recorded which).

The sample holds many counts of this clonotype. The CDR3 is CASRKQSLNQPQHF. The CDR3 coding sequence is TGTGCCAGCAGAAAACAGAGCCTTAATCAGCCCCAGCATTTT. The V gene is TRBV2, the J gene TRBJ1-5; D uncertain. Germline V gene lookup returns CDR1 SNHLY and CDR2 FYNNEI. There are 14 residues in the CDR3. The germline V and J ends were trimmed by 6 bases and 4 bases, with 13 bases remaining between them.

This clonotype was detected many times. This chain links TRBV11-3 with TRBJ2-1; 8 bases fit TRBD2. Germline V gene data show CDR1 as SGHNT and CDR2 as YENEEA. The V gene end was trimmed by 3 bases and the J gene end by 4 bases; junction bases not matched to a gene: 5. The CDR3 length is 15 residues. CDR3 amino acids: CASSFTSGIYNEQFF. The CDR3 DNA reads TGTGCCAGCAGCTTCACTAGCGGTATATACAATGAGCAGTTCTTC. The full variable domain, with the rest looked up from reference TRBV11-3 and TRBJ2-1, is EAGVVQSPRYKIIEKKQPVAFWCNPISGHNTLYWYLQNLGQGPELLIRYENEEAVDDSQLPKDRFSAERLKGVDSTLKIQPAELGDSAVYLCASSFTSGIYNEQFFGPGTRLTVL.

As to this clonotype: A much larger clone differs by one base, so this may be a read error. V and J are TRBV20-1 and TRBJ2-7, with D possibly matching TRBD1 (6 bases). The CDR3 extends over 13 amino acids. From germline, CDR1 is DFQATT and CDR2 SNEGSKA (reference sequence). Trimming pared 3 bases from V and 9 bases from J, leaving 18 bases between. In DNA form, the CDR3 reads TGCAGTGCTAGGGGACACCTAAACCACGGGCAGTACTTC. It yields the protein CSARGHLNHGQYF.

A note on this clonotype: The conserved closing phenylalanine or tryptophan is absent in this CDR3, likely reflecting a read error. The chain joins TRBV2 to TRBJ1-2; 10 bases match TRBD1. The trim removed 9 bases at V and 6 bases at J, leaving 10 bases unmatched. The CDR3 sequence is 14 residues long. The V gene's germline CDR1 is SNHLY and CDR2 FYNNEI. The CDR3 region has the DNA TGTGCCAGTCAACCGGGACAGGGGTTCGATGGCTACACCCTC. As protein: CASQPGQGFDGYTL.

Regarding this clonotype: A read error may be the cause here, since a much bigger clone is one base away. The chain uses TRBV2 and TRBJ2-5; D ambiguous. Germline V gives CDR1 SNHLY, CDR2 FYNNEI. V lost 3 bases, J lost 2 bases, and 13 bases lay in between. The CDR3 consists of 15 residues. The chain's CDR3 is CASSDNSFHQETQYF. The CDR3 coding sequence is TGTGCCAGCAGTGATAACAGCTTCCATCAAGAGACCCAGTACTTC.

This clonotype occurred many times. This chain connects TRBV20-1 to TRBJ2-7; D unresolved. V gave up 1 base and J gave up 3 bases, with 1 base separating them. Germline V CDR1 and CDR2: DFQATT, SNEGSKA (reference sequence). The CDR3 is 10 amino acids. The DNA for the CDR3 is TGCAGTGCTAGAGGCTACGAGCAGTACTTC. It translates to CSARGYEQYF.

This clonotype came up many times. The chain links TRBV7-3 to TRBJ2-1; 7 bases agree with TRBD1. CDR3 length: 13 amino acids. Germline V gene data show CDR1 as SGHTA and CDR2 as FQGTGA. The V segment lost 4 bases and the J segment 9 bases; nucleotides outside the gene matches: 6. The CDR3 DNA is TGTGCCAGCAGCTCAGGGGGTAGGGGTGAGCAGTTCTTC. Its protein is CASSSGGRGEQFF.

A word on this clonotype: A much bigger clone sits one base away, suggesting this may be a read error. This CDR3 is CAGSTDRGSNEQYF. The CDR3 nucleotides read TGTGCCGGCAGCACGGACAGGGGGTCTAACGAGCAGTACTTC. V gene TRBV3-1 combines with J gene TRBJ2-7; TRBD1 matches 10 bases. This CDR3 spans 14 amino acids. The V gene's germline CDR1 is LGHDT and CDR2 YNNKEL (reference sequence).

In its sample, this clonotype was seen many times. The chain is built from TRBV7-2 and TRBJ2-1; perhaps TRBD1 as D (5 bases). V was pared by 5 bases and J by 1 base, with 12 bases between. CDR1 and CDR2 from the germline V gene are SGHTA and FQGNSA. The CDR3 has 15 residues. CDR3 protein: CASSTSTASYNEQFF. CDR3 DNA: TGTGCCAGCAGCACCTCGACAGCGTCCTACAATGAGCAGTTCTTC.

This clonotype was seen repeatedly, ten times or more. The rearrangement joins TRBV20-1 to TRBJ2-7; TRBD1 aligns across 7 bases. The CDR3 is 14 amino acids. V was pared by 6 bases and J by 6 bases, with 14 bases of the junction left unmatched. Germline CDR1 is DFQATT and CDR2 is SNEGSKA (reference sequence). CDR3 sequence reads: CSAEGTVRNREQYF. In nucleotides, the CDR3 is TGCAGTGCGGAAGGGACAGTGAGAAATCGCGAGCAGTACTTC.

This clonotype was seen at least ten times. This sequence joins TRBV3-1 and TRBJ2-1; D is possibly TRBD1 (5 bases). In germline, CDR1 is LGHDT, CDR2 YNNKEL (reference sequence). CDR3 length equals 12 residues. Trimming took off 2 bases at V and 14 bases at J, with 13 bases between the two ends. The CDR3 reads CASSQSTGAEFF. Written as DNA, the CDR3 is TGTGCCAGCAGCCAATCTACAGGAGCCGAGTTCTTC.

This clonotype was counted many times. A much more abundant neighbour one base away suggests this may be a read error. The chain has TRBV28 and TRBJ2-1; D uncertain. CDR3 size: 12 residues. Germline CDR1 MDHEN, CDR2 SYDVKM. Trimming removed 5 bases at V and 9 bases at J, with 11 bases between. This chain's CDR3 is CASSPHFTEQFF. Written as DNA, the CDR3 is TGTGCCAGCAGTCCCCATTTCACTGAGCAGTTCTTC.

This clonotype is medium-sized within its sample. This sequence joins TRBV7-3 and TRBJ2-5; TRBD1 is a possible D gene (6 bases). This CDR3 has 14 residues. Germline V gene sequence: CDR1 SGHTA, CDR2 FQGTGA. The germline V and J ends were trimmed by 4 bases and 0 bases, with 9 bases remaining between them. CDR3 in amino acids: CASSSTGHQETQYF. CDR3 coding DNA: TGTGCCAGCAGCTCCACAGGGCACCAAGAGACCCAGTACTTC.

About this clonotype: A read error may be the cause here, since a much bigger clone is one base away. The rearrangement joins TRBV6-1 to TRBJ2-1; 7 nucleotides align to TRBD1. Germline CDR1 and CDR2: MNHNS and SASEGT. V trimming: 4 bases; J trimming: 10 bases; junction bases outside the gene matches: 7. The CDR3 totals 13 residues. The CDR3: CASSATGVHEQFF. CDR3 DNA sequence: TGTGCCAGCAGTGCAACAGGGGTACACGAGCAGTTCTTC.

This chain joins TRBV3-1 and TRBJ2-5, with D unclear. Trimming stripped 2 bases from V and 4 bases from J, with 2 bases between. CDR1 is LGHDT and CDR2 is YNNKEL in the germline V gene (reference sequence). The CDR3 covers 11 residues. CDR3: CASSQRETQYF. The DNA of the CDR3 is TGTGCCAGCAGCCAACGAGAGACCCAGTACTTC.

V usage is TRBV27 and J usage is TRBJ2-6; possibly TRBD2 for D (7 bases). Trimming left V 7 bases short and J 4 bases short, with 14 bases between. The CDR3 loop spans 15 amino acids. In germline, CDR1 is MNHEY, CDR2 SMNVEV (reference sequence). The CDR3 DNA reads TGTGCCAGCACCCTGCGGGGGCCCGGGGCCAACGTCCTGACTTTC. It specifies CASTLRGPGANVLTF.

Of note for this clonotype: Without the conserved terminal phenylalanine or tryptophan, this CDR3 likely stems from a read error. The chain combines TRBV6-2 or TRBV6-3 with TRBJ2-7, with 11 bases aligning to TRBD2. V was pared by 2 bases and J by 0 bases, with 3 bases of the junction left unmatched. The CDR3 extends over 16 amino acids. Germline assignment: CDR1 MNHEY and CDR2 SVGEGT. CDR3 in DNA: TGTGCCAGCAGTTACCCTAGCGGGGGGTCCTCCTACGAGCAGTACCTC. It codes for CASSYPSGGSSYEQYL.

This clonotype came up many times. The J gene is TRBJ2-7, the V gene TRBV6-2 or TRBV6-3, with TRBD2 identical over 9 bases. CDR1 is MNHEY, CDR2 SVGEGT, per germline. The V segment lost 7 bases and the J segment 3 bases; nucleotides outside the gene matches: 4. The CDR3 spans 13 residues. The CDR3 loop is CASNSGGFYEQYF. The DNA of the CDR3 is TGTGCCAGCAATAGCGGGGGTTTCTACGAGCAGTACTTC.

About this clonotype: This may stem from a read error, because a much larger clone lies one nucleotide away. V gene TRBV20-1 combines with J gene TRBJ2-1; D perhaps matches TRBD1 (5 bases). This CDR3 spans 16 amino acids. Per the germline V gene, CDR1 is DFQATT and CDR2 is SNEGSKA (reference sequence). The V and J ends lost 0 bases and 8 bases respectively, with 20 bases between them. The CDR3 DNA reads TGCAGTGCTAGAGATAGTGTGAGACAGAGAGTTTATGAGCAGTTCTTC. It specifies CSARDSVRQRVYEQFF.

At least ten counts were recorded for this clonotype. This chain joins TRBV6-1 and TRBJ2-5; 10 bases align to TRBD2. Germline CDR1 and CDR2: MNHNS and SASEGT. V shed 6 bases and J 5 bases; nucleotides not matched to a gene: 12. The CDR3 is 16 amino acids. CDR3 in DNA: TGTGCCAGCAGCCGCAGGGCTAGCGGGGGATTCGAGACCCAGTACTTC. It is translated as CASSRRASGGFETQYF.

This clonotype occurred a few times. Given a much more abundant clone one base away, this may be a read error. CDR3 sequence: CASGTPADTRYF. The DNA for the CDR3 is TGTGCCAGCGGTACACCGGCAGATACGCGGTATTTT. This rearrangement joins TRBV6-1 to TRBJ2-3; the D is unclear. This CDR3 is built from 12 residues. In germline, CDR1 is MNHNS, CDR2 SASEGT.